This T cell receptor (beta chain) was sequenced in a study of T cell responses to AZD1222 COVID-19 vaccine. Study-wide results and caveats: A rise in Spike-specific TCR breadth and depth followed two AZD1222 doses. Samples come after the peak T cell response, not at day 14. White British ancestry dominated among donors, who included more females, and clonal diversity was possibly underestimated.

Using immunoSEQ multiplex PCR, the repertoire was profiled, and TCRdb retains in-frame clones only, with some absent. The top ten hold about 1.7% of the sample, which has some 190,000 clones, approximately 89% seen once. As to this clone: Its cognate antigen is unknown.

This TCR derives from an adult who received the AZD1222 COVID-19 vaccine. The specimen was peripheral blood, collected 28 days after the second AZD1222 dose.

CDR3 region: CASSKAPGQTTNTGELFF. The CDR3 DNA sequence: TGTGCCAGCAGCAAAGCGCCGGGACAGACTACGAACACCGGGGAGCTGTTTTTT. J is TRBJ2-2 and V is TRBV21-1; the table's D call, TRBD1, has no DNA check behind it. TRBV21-1 is described as a pseudogene. The CDR3 extends over 18 amino acids.